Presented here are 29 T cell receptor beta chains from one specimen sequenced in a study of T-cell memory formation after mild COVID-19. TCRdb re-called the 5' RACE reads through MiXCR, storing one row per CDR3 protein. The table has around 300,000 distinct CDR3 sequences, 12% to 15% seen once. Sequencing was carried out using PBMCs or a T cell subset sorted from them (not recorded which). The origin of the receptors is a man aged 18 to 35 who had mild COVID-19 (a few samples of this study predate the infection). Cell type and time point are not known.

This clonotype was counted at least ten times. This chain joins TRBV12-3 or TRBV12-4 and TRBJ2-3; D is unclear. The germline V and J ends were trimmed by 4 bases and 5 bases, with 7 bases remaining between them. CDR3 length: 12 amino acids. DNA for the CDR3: TGTGCCAGCAGTTCGGTAGGAGATACGCAGTATTTT. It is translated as CASSSVGDTQYF.

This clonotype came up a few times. CDR3 DNA: TGTGCCAGCAGCGCTGACAGCGGGGGGGAGACCCAGTACTTC. Protein sequence: CASSADSGGETQYF. The chain employs TRBV7-3 and TRBJ2-5; 9 bases fit TRBD2. The germline gives CDR1 SGHTA, CDR2 FQGTGA. J gave up 5 bases and V 5 bases, and 6 bases lay outside the gene matches. This CDR3 is 14 amino acids long.

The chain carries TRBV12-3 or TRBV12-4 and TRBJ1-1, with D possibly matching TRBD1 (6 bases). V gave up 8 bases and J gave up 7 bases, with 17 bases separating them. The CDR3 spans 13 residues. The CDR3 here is CASGRTAEDEAFF. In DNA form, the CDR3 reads TGTGCCAGCGGAAGGACAGCCGAAGATGAAGCTTTCTTT.

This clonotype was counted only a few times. The CDR3, as DNA: TGTGCCACCAGTCGGACTAGCGGGAGATCCTACGAGCAGTACGTC. It encodes CATSRTSGRSYEQYV. The chain joins TRBV24-1 to TRBJ2-7; 13 nucleotides match TRBD2. Germline V lookup: CDR1 KGHDR, CDR2 SFDVKD. Trimming cost V 6 bases and J 1 base; bases outside gene matches: 2. This CDR3 region has 15 residues.

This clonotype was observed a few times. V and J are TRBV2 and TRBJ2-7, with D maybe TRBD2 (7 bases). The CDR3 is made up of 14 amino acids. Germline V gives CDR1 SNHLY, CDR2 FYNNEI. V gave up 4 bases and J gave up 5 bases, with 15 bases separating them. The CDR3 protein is CASSVAGAVNEQYV. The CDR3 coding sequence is TGTGCCAGCAGTGTGGCGGGGGCGGTTAACGAGCAGTACGTC.

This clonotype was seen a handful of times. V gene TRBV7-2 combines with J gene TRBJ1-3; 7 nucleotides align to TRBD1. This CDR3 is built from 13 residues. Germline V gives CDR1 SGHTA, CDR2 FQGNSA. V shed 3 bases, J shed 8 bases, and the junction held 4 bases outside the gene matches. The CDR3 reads CASSFRQGDTIYF. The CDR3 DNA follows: TGTGCCAGCAGCTTCCGACAGGGCGACACCATATATTTT.

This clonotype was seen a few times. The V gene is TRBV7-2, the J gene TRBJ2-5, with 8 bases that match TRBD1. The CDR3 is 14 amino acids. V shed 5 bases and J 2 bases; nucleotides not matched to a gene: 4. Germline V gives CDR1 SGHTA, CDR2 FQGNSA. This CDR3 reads CASSDRQGQETQYF. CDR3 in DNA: TGTGCCAGCAGCGACCGACAGGGGCAAGAGACCCAGTACTTC. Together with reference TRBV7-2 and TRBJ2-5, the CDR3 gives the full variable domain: GAGVSQSPSNKVTEKGKDVELRCDPISGHTALYWYRQSLGQGLEFLIYFQGNSAPDKSGLPSDRFSAERTGGSVSTLTIQRTQQEDSAVYLCASSDRQGQETQYFGPGTRLLVL.

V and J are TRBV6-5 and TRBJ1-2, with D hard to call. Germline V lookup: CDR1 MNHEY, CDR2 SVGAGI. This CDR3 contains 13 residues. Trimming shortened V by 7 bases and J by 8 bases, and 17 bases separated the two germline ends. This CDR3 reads CASKFLGSWGYTF. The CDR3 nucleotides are TGTGCCAGCAAGTTCCTCGGGAGTTGGGGCTACACCTTC.

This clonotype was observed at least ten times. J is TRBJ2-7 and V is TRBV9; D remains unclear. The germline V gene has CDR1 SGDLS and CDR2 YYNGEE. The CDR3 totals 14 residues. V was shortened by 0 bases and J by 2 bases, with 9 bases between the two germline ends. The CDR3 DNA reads TGTGCCAGCAGCGTAGGGGATTGGACCTACGAGCAGTACTTC. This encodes CASSVGDWTYEQYF. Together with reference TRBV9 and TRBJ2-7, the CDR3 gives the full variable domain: DSGVTQTPKHLITATGQRVTLRCSPRSGDLSVYWYQQSLDQGLQFLIQYYNGEERAKGNILERFSAQQFPDLHSELNLSSLELGDSALYFCASSVGDWTYEQYFGPGTRLTVT.

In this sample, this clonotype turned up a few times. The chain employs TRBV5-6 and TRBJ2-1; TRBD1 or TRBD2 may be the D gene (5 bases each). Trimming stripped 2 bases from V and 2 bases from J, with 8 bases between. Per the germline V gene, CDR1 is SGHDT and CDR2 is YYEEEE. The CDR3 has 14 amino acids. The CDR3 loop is CASSFGGTYNEQFF. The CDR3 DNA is TGTGCCAGCAGCTTTGGGGGAACCTACAATGAGCAGTTCTTC.

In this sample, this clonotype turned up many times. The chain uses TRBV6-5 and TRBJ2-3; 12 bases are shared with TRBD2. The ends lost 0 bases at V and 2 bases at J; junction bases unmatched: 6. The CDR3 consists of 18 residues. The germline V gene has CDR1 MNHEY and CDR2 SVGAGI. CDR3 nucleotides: TGTGCCAGCAGTTACTCGGCACTAGCGGGGGGCCCCACAGATACGCAGTATTTT. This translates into CASSYSALAGGPTDTQYF.

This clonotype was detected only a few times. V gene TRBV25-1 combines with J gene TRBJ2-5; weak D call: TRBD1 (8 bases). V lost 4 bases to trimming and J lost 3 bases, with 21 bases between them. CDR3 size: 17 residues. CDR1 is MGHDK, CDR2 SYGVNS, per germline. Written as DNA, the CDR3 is TGTGCCAGCAGTGGAAGCGGGACAGGAAGACCCGAAGAGACCCAGTACTTC. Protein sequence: CASSGSGTGRPEETQYF.

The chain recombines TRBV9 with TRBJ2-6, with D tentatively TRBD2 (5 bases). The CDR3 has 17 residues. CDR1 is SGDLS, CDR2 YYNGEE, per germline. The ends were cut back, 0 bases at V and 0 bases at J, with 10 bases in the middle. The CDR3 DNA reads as TGTGCCAGCAGCGTAGATCCGGGGAGCTCTGGGGCCAACGTCCTGACTTTC. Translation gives CASSVDPGSSGANVLTF. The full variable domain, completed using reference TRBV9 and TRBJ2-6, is DSGVTQTPKHLITATGQRVTLRCSPRSGDLSVYWYQQSLDQGLQFLIQYYNGEERAKGNILERFSAQQFPDLHSELNLSSLELGDSALYFCASSVDPGSSGANVLTFGAGSRLTVL.

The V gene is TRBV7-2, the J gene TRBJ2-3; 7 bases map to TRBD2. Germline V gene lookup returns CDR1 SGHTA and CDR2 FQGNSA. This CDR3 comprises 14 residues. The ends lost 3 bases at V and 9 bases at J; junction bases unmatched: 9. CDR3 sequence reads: CASSFRARGYTQYF. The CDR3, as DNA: TGTGCCAGCAGCTTCAGAGCGCGGGGGTACACGCAGTATTTT.

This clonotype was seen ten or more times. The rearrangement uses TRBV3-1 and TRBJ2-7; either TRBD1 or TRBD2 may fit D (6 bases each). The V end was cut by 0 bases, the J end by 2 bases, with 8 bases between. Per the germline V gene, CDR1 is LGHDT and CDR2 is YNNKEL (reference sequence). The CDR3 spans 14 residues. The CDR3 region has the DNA TGTGCCAGCAGCCAAGAAGGGGGGACCTACGAGCAGTACTTC. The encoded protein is CASSQEGGTYEQYF.

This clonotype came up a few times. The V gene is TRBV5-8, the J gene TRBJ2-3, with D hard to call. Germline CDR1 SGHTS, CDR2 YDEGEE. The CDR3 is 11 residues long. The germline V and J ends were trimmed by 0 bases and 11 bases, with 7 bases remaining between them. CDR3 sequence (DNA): TGTGCCAGCAGCTTGGGAGTGAAGCAGTATTTT. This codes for CASSLGVKQYF.

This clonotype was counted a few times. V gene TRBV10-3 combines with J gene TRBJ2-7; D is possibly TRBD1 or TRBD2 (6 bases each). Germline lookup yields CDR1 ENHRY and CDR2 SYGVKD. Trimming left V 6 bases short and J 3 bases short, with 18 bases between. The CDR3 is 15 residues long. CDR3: CAISRGEGGFYEQYF. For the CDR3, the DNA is TGTGCCATCAGCCGGGGCGAGGGGGGTTTCTACGAGCAGTACTTC.

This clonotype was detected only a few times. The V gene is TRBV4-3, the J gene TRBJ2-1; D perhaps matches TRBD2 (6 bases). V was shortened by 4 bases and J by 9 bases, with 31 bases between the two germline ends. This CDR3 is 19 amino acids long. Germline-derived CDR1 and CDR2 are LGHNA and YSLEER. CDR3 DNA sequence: TGCGCCAGCAGCCCCTTTATTTGGTTATCCGGCGTGGGAGGCACTGAGCAGTTCTTC. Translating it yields CASSPFIWLSGVGGTEQFF.

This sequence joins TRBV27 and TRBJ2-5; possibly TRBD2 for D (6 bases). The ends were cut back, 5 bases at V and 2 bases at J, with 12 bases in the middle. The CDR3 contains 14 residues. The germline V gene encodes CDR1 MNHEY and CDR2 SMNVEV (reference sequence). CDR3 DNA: TGTGCCAGCAGTCCCCGGGGGACTCAAGAGACCCAGTACTTC. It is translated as CASSPRGTQETQYF.

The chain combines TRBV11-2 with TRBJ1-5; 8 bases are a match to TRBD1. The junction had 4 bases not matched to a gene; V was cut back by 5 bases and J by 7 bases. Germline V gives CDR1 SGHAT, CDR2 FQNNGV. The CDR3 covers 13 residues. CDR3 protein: CASSLRTGQPQHF. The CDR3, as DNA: TGTGCCAGCAGCCTAAGGACAGGGCAGCCCCAGCATTTT.

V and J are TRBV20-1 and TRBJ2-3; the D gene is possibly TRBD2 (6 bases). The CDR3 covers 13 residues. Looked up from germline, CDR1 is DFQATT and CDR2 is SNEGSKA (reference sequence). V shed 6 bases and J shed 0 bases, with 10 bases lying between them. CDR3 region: CSAGTFSTDTQYF. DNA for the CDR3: TGCAGTGCCGGGACTTTCAGCACAGATACGCAGTATTTT.

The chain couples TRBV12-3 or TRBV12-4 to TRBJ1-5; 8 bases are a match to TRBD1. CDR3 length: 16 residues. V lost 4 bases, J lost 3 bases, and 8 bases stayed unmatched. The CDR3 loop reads CASSSRTGTINQPQHF. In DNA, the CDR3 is TGTGCCAGCAGTTCTCGGACAGGGACGATCAATCAGCCCCAGCATTTT.

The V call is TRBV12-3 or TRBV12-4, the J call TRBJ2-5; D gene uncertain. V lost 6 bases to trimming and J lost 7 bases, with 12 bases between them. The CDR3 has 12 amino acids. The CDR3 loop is CASSPPAVTQYF. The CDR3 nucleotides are TGTGCCAGCAGCCCCCCTGCCGTGACCCAGTACTTC.

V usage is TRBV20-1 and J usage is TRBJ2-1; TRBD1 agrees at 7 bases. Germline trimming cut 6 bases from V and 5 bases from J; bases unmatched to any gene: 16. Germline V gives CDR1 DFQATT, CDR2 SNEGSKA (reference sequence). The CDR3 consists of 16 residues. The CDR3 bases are TGCAGTGCCCAGTACCGACAGGGCCCTTCGGACAATGAGCAGTTCTTC. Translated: CSAQYRQGPSDNEQFF.

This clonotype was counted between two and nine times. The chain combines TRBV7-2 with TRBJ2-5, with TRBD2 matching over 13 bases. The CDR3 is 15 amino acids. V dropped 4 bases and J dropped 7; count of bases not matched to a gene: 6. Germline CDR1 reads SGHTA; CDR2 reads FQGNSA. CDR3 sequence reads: CASSWTSGGRGTQYF. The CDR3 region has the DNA TGTGCCAGCAGCTGGACTAGCGGGGGCAGAGGGACCCAGTACTTC.

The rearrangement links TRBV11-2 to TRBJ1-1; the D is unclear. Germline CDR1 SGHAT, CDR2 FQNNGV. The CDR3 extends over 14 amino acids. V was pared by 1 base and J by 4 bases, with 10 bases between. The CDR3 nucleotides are TGTGCCAGCAGCTTAGCGGGGTTGGTCACTGAAGCTTTCTTT. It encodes CASSLAGLVTEAFF.

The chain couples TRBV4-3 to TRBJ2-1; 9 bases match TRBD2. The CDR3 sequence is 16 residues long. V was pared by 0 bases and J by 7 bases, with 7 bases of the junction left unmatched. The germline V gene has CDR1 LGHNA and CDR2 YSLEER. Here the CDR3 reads CASSQDRGGATNEQFF. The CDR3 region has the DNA TGCGCCAGCAGCCAAGATCGCGGGGGGGCCACGAATGAGCAGTTCTTC.

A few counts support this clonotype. Here the CDR3 DNA reads TGCGCCAGCAGCTTGGGCAGGGGTTATTCACCCCTCCACTTT. This codes for CASSLGRGYSPLHF. V usage is TRBV5-1 and J usage is TRBJ1-6; TRBD1 is a possible D gene (6 bases). With 0 bases removed from V and 8 bases from J, the gap between germline ends came to 9 bases. The germline V gene encodes CDR1 SGHRS and CDR2 YFSETQ. The CDR3 is 14 amino acids.

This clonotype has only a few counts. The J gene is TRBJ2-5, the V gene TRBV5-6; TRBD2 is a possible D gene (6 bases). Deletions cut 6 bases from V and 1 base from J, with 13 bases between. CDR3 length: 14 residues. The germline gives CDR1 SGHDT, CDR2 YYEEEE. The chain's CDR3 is CASKMEGRQETQYF. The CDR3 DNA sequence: TGTGCCAGCAAGATGGAGGGGCGCCAAGAGACCCAGTACTTC.